This T cell receptor beta chain was observed in a study of Ad26.COV2.S vaccination and SARS-CoV-2 variants. Study background: COV1001, an Ad26.COV2.S trial, supplied this vaccine-arm donor. Study-wide results and caveats: Estimates derived from TCR breadth and depth analyses may have underestimated total T cell responses. Vaccine and placebo recipients had similar non-spike TCR breadth.

Some clones are missing from TCRdb's copy, which holds only in-frame ones; the method was immunoSEQ multiplex PCR. This table holds 300,000 to 400,000 clones, around 90% found once. For this clone: What it binds is unknown.

Noted treatment: 15 to 20 received Ad26.COV2.S at low or high dose, single or two shots; five or six received placebo; per-sample allocation not given. Sampling occurred on day 63 after the first vaccine or placebo injection. An Ad26 vector was used to express Wuhan-strain SARS-CoV-2 spike as the vaccine. Here the sequenced sample was peripheral blood, taken in a trial of Ad26.COV2.S vaccine versus placebo. The TCR originated in a person between 18 and 60 years old who received the Ad26.COV2.S COVID-19 vaccine or a placebo.

Here the CDR3 DNA reads TGTGCCAGCAGTTACCCCAGGGAGGACTATGGCTACACCTTC. This sequence encodes CASSYPREDYGYTF. The rearrangement joins TRBV6-5 to TRBJ1-2; maybe TRBD1 (5 bases). Germline V lookup: CDR1 MNHEY, CDR2 SVGAGI. The germline V and J ends were trimmed by 2 bases and 3 bases, with 10 bases remaining between them. The CDR3 contains 14 residues.